A few counts support the clone carrying this TCR beta chain. Its specificity is not known. The sample is drawn from a study of T cell repertoires in cytomegalovirus infection. Background on the study: The public TCR beta signatures pointed to both CMV infection and matching HLA type.

CDR3 length: 14 amino acids. CDR1 is MNHNY, CDR2 SVGAGI, per germline (reference sequence). The junction had 9 bases not matched to a gene; V was cut back by 5 bases and J by 7 bases. TCRdb recomputed calls from the reads with MiXCR, one row per CDR3 protein. The table records approximately 910,000 distinct CDR3 sequences, around 30% of them present only once. Study observations and caveats: CMV-specific HLA-C-restricted TCR beta clonotypes dominated the ex vivo response.

The chain couples TRBV6-6 to TRBJ2-7, with TRBD1 matching over 9 bases. Sequencing was performed on cultured CD8+ T cells from PBMCs, taken from culture after CMV antigen stimulation. The TCR sequence derives from a human donor in good health (CMV status not recorded). Some clones in this sample may be carry-over from other donors' samples. The CDR3 protein is CASSLRDRVAEQYV. The CDR3 coding sequence is TGTGCCAGCAGTCTCCGGGACAGGGTTGCGGAGCAGTACGTC.